This T cell receptor (beta chain) was sequenced in a study of T cells in Graves' hyperthyroidism and ophthalmopathy. Study-wide points: The model predicted ophthalmopathy a median about 6.6 months before onset. Through a model of 13 V-J features, ophthalmopathy was separated from stable hyperthyroidism.

For this clonotype: Its antigen is unidentified.

There were TCR beta CDR3 regions amplified from RNA transcripts. During a first-round RT-PCR of the TCR CDR3, the HTBI primer set was used. A single record per CDR3 protein comes from TCRdb applying MiXCR to the multiplex PCR reads. The repertoire holds about 98,000 distinct CDR3 sequences, with 35% to 50% as singletons. Patients aged 18 to 65 had newly diagnosed hyperthyroidism that had lasted under 2 months. The CDR3 extends over 14 amino acids. V was clipped by 3 bases and J by 4 bases, with 12 bases between them. Germline CDR1 SGHNT, CDR2 YYREEE (reference sequence). This sequence originates from a woman in her thirties with Graves' hyperthyroidism. Input material: peripheral blood or thyroid tissue (not recorded which). The chain links TRBV5-4 to TRBJ2-3; perhaps TRBD2 as D (6 bases). CDR3 in amino acids: CASSSGRGADTQYF. CDR3 coding DNA: TGTGCCAGCAGCTCAGGGCGGGGAGCAGATACGCAGTATTTT.